This T cell receptor beta chain was sequenced for a study of T cell changes during pregnancy in multiple sclerosis. Germline V gene data show CDR1 as ENHRY and CDR2 as SYGVKD. This CDR3 contains 15 residues. Trimming stripped 3 bases from V and 1 base from J, with 11 bases between. The assay was immunoSEQ multiplex PCR, and TCRdb's table has in-frame clones only and misses some. This sample carries some 54,000 clones, 94% of them seen once, and the ten largest clones take 3.5%. This specimen was CD8+ T cells from peripheral blood mononuclear cells, taken in the third trimester of pregnancy. The chain is built from TRBV10-3 and TRBJ2-3; D unresolved. The sequence came from a female donor with multiple sclerosis, enrolled in a pregnancy study. The CDR3 spells CAISDPPSGTDTQYF. DNA of the CDR3: TGTGCCATCAGTGATCCCCCCAGCGGCACAGATACGCAGTATTTT.